One and the same sample provided the 9 T cell receptor beta chains below, sequenced in a study of blood T cells in healthy people across ages. Sample-barcoded 5' priming and a J-beta primer mix drove a second PCR of about 6 to 12 cycles. TCRdb re-analysed the 5' RACE reads in MiXCR, keeping a single row per CDR3 protein. Seen here are some 860,000 distinct CDR3 sequences, about 56% observed once, and the top ten hold roughly 24%. Sequencing used blood. These receptors all stem from a man aged 40-50 years in good health.

This chain's CDR3 is CSAGPSGISSYNEQYF. The CDR3 coding sequence is TGCAGTGCTGGACCTAGCGGGATAAGCTCCTACAATGAGCAGTACTTC. The chain joins TRBV20-1 to TRBJ2-1; 9 bases align to TRBD2. The DNA end favors TRBJ2-7, so the J call may be wrong. Germline lookup yields CDR1 DFQATT and CDR2 SNEGSKA (reference sequence). CDR3 length equals 16 residues.

This clonotype was counted between two and nine times. The chain couples TRBV21-1 to TRBJ1-3; the table's TRBD1 call for D was not verified on the DNA. TRBV21-1 is an annotated pseudogene. The CDR3 loop spans 20 amino acids. CDR3 amino acids: CASSKRRLGPQLDAGNTIYF. The CDR3 DNA reads TGTGCCAGCAGCAAAAGACGACTGGGGCCTCAATTGGATGCTGGAAACACCATATATTTT.

This rearrangement joins TRBV25-1 to TRBJ2-4; maybe TRBD1 (6 bases). The J call may be wrong; the DNA end is better matched by TRBJ2-5. This CDR3 has 12 amino acids. Germline V gene lookup returns CDR1 MGHDK and CDR2 SYGVNS. CDR3 protein: CASSGGPGTQYF. Written as DNA, the CDR3 is TGTGCCAGCAGTGGGGGGCCAGGGACCCAGTACTTC.

V is TRBV6-1 and J is TRBJ2-2, with D perhaps given as TRBD1 or TRBD2 (5 bases each). Germline V gives CDR1 MNHNS, CDR2 SASEGT. V was pared by 7 bases and J by 6 bases, with 12 bases between. The CDR3 loop spans 13 amino acids. In DNA, the CDR3 is TGTGCCAGCAAGGGGCAGGAGGCCGGGGAGCTGTTTTTT. Translated: CASKGQEAGELFF.

The table lists this clonotype with a few counts. Germline is not matched at one junction end, which may reflect a read error. The chain employs TRBV9 and TRBJ1-1, with a weak D call TRBD1 (5 bases). The CDR3 runs to 14 residues. Germline CDR1 SGDLS, CDR2 YYNGEE. CDR3 protein: CASSVGTAQTEAFF. As DNA, the CDR3 is TGTGCCAGCAGCGTCGGGACGGCCCAGACTGAGGCTTTCTTT.

The V gene is TRBV4-3, the J gene TRBJ2-1, with 8 bases matching TRBD1. The CDR3 runs to 17 residues. Trimming removed 0 bases from V and 4 bases from J; junction bases left unmatched: 8. The germline V gene has CDR1 LGHNA and CDR2 YSLEER. The CDR3 region is CASSQDGRTGSYNEQFF. CDR3 in DNA: TGCGCCAGCAGCCAAGATGGTAGGACAGGGAGTTACAATGAGCAGTTCTTC.

V usage is TRBV5-1 and J usage is TRBJ2-7; 9 bases fit TRBD1. This CDR3 comprises 14 residues. J gave up 5 bases and V 0 bases, and 3 bases lay outside the gene matches. Germline assignment: CDR1 SGHRS and CDR2 YFSETQ. The CDR3 here is CASSLEGQGDEQYF. CDR3 nucleotide sequence: TGCGCCAGCAGCTTGGAGGGACAGGGAGACGAGCAGTACTTC.

This chain joins TRBV12-3 or TRBV12-4 and TRBJ2-1, with TRBD2 matching over 10 bases. This CDR3 spans 17 amino acids. V dropped 4 bases and J dropped 4; count of bases not matched to a gene: 10. CDR3 DNA: TGTGCCAGCAGTTCCAAGTCTAGCGGGGGCAGATACAATGAGCAGTTCTTC. As protein: CASSSKSSGGRYNEQFF.

V and J are TRBV27 and TRBJ2-7, with 8 bases fitting TRBD1. The CDR3 loop spans 12 amino acids. The germline V gene encodes CDR1 MNHEY and CDR2 SMNVEV (reference sequence). Germline trimming cut 6 bases from V and 6 bases from J; bases unmatched to any gene: 4. CDR3 protein: CASRRTGFEQYF. Here the CDR3 DNA reads TGTGCCAGCAGGAGGACAGGGTTCGAGCAGTACTTC.